These 12 T cell receptor beta chains share one sample of origin, sequenced in a study of neurological immune-mediated disorders. TCRdb used MiXCR to reprocess the 5' RACE reads, holding one entry per CDR3 protein. Counted here are 39,000 or so distinct CDR3 sequences, about 4.8% occurring once; the ten biggest clones make up approximately 9.1%. The sample comprised CD4+ T cells from blood. The receptors come from a man between 18 and 29 years old in good health.

This clonotype was seen many times. This rearrangement joins TRBV20-1 to TRBJ2-7; 7 bases are a match to TRBD1. J was trimmed by 2 bases and V by 1 base; bases with no gene match: 2. The CDR3 runs to 13 residues. In germline, CDR1 is DFQATT, CDR2 SNEGSKA (reference sequence). Here the CDR3 DNA reads TGCAGTGCTAGAGGGGACAGCGCCTACGAGCAGTACTTC. As protein: CSARGDSAYEQYF.

In this sample, this clonotype turned up many times. The V call is TRBV20-1, the J call TRBJ1-2; 11 bases line up with TRBD1. Losses at the gene ends were 7 bases for V and 4 bases for J; bases not matched to a gene: 5. This CDR3 comprises 13 residues. Per germline, CDR1 DFQATT and CDR2 SNEGSKA (reference sequence). The CDR3 nucleotides read TGCAGTGTGGGACAGGGGGTCGTCTATGGCTACACCTTC. Its translation is CSVGQGVVYGYTF.

This clonotype came up many times. This chain links TRBV3-1 with TRBJ1-2; possibly TRBD1 for D (5 bases). Trimming removed 2 bases from V and 8 bases from J, with 21 bases in between. Germline loops: CDR1 LGHDT, CDR2 YNNKEL (reference sequence). The CDR3 runs 16 residues. In DNA, the CDR3 is TGTGCCAGCAGCCAACGTAGGGCAGGGTCGTATCAGGGCTACACCTTC. Protein sequence: CASSQRRAGSYQGYTF.

This clonotype is classed as medium-sized. The chain uses TRBV5-1 and TRBJ2-6; D call uncertain. The CDR3 spans 14 residues. Germline V gene data show CDR1 as SGHRS and CDR2 as YFSETQ. Trimming removed 2 bases at V and 4 bases at J, with 7 bases between. The CDR3 sequence is CASSLGLGANVLTF. The CDR3 DNA sequence: TGCGCCAGCAGCTTAGGTCTGGGGGCCAACGTCCTGACTTTC.

This clonotype was recorded many times. This sequence joins TRBV6-5 and TRBJ1-1; no reliable D call. The CDR3 length is 15 residues. Germline CDR1 MNHEY, CDR2 SVGAGI. With 2 bases removed from V and 1 base from J, the gap between germline ends came to 11 bases. In DNA, the CDR3 is TGTGCCAGCAGTTACCCCTCCGCCGGGAACACTGAAGCTTTCTTT. Translation gives CASSYPSAGNTEAFF.

Notes on this clonotype: It may be a read error: a sequence one base away is much more abundant. The V gene is TRBV6-4, the J gene TRBJ1-1; TRBD1 might be the D (5 bases). The V gene lost 4 bases and the J gene lost 10 bases, with 16 bases spanning the gap. This CDR3 region has 13 residues. Germline CDR1 reads MRHNA; CDR2 reads SNTAGT. CDR3 region: CASSALGVDVAFF. In nucleotides, the CDR3 is TGTGCCAGCAGTGCGTTGGGGGTTGATGTAGCTTTCTTT.

This clonotype occurred many times. The V call is TRBV7-2, the J call TRBJ2-2, with a possible D match to TRBD1 (6 bases). Trimming stripped 2 bases from V and 1 base from J, with 11 bases between. CDR3 length equals 16 residues. The germline V gene has CDR1 SGHTA and CDR2 FQGNSA. The CDR3 bases are TGTGCCAGCAGCTTATGGGGGCCCCAGAACACCGGGGAGCTGTTTTTT. It encodes CASSLWGPQNTGELFF.

This clonotype was observed at least ten times. The chain recombines TRBV5-6 with TRBJ1-2, with unresolved D. Germline CDR1 SGHDT, CDR2 YYEEEE. Between the trimmed V and J ends, which lost 5 bases and 4 bases, there was a span of 21 bases. The CDR3 runs 16 residues. The CDR3 nucleotides read TGTGCCAGCAGGTTAGATAGGACGGAGGACCTCTATGGCTACACCTTC. Translating it yields CASRLDRTEDLYGYTF.

There are many counts of this clonotype. The CDR3 is CSARKGQLEHEAFF. DNA of the CDR3: TGCAGTGCTAGGAAGGGGCAGCTGGAGCATGAAGCTTTCTTT. The chain couples TRBV20-1 to TRBJ1-1; maybe TRBD1 (5 bases). The CDR3 is made up of 14 amino acids. V lost 3 bases, J lost 7 bases, and 18 bases lay in between. Germline loops: CDR1 DFQATT, CDR2 SNEGSKA (reference sequence).

The table lists this clonotype with many counts. The chain joins TRBV20-1 to TRBJ2-5; either TRBD1 or TRBD2 may fit D (6 bases each). V was cut by 0 bases and J by 1 base, with 15 bases left in between. Per the germline V gene, CDR1 is DFQATT and CDR2 is SNEGSKA (reference sequence). There are 16 residues in the CDR3. DNA of the CDR3: TGCAGTGCTAGAGATCGGATGAGGGGGGCCCAAGAGACCCAGTACTTC. This translates into CSARDRMRGAQETQYF.

This clonotype came up many times. V usage is TRBV6-6 and J usage is TRBJ1-1; 9 bases line up with TRBD1. J was trimmed by 3 bases and V by 5 bases; bases with no gene match: 10. Germline CDR1 MNHNY, CDR2 SVGAGI (reference sequence). The CDR3 runs 16 residues. CDR3 sequence: CASSRGRGQGHTEAFF. In DNA form, the CDR3 reads TGTGCCAGCAGTAGGGGCCGAGGACAGGGGCACACTGAAGCTTTCTTT.

Comment on this clonotype: The junction differs from germline at one of its ends, possibly a read error. The chain joins TRBV9 to TRBJ2-1; D is unclear. The CDR3 has 15 amino acids. The germline V gene encodes CDR1 SGDLS and CDR2 YYNGEE. The CDR3 DNA is TGTGCCAGCAGTGTAGAATCAGAGGTGTACAATGAGCAGTTCTTC. This encodes CASSVESEVYNEQFF.